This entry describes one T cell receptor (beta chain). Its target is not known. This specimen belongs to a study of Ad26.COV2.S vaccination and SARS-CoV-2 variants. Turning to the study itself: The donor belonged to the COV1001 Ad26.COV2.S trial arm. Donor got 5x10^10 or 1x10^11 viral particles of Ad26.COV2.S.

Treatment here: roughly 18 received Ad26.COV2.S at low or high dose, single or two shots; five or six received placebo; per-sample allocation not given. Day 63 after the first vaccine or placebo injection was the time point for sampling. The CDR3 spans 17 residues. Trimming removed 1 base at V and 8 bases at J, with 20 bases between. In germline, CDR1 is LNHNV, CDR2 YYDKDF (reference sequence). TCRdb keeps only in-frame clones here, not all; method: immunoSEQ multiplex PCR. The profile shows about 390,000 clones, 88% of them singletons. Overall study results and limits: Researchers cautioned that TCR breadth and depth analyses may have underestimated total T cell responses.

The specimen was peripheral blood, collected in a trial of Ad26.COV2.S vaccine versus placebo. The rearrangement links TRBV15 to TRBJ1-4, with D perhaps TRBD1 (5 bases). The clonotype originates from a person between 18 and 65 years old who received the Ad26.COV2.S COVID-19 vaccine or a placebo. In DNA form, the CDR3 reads TGTGCCACCAGCAGAGGGGGGTTCGCAGGACGAGGCGAAAAACTGTTTTTT. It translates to CATSRGGFAGRGEKLFF.